The T cell receptor beta chain under discussion was sequenced for a study of cytomegalovirus exposure and HLA in healthy donors. V shed 6 bases and J 2 bases; nucleotides not matched to a gene: 14. The germline CDR1 and CDR2 sequences are MDHEN and SYDVKM. The CDR3 is 17 residues long. 13 Jbeta primers and 60 Vbeta primers were used for the PCR. Libraries were prepared by immunoSEQ multiplex PCR; TCRdb keeps only in-frame clonotypes and omits some of them. Among over 85,000 clones listed, around four fifths were seen once. V and J are TRBV28 and TRBJ2-3, with 7 bases lining up with TRBD2. Sequenced: PBMCs. This TCR was recovered from a man aged 40-49 years in good health and CMV-seronegative. The DNA of the CDR3 is TGTGCCAGCAGCTTGGGTTTCGGGCTAGCGGCCACAGATACGCAGTATTTT. It translates to CASSLGFGLAATDTQYF.